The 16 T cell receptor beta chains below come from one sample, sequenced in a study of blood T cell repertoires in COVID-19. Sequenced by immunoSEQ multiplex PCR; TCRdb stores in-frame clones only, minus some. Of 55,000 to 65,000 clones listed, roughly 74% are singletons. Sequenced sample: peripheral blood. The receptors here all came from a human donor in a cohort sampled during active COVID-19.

As DNA, the CDR3 is TGTGCCAGCAGGATGACAGAGAGAGACGGTGAAGCTTTCTTT. Protein product: CASRMTERDGEAFF. This chain uses TRBV7-2 with TRBJ1-1; D might be TRBD1 (5 bases). The V end was cut by 6 bases, the J end by 7 bases, with 18 bases between. CDR1 SGHTA and CDR2 FQGNSA come from the germline V gene. CDR3 length: 14 residues.

The CDR3 is CASSYGQGSYNSPLHF. The CDR3 nucleotides are TGTGCCAGCAGTTACGGGCAGGGCTCCTATAATTCACCCCTCCACTTT. The chain joins TRBV6-6 to TRBJ1-6, with D perhaps matching TRBD1 (5 bases). The V end lost 2 bases, the J end lost 0 bases, and 8 bases lay between the germline ends. The germline gives CDR1 MNHNY, CDR2 SVGAGI (reference sequence). CDR3 length equals 16 residues.

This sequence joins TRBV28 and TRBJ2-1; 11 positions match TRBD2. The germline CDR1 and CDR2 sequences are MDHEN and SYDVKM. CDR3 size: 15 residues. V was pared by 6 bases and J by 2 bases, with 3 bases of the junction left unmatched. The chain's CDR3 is CASSQLAGAYNEQFF. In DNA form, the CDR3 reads TGTGCCAGCAGCCAACTAGCGGGAGCCTACAATGAGCAGTTCTTC. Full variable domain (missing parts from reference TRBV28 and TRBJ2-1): DVKVTQSSRYLVKRTGEKVFLECVQDMDHENMFWYRQDPGLGLRLIYFSYDVKMKEKGDIPEGYSVSREKKERFSLILESASTNQTSMYLCASSQLAGAYNEQFFGPGTRLTVL.

In nucleotides, the CDR3 is TGTGCCAGTAGTACCGGACTAGCGGGGGAGATTCAGTACTTC. Protein: CASSTGLAGEIQYF. The rearrangement uses TRBV19 and TRBJ2-4; 13 bases are a match to TRBD2. Germline V lookup: CDR1 LNHDA, CDR2 SQIVND (reference sequence). The CDR3 has 14 residues. J was trimmed by 10 bases and V by 4 bases; bases with no gene match: 4.

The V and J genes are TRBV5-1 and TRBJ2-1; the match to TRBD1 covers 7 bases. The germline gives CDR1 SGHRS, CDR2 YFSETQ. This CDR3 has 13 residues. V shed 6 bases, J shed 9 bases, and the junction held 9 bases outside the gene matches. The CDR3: CASTVTGYGEQFF. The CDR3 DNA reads TGCGCCAGCACCGTGACAGGGTATGGTGAGCAGTTCTTC. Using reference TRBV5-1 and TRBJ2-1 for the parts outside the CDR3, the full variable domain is KAGVTQTPRYLIKTRGQQVTLSCSPISGHRSVSWYQQTPGQGLQFLFEYFSETQRNKGNFPGRFSGRQFSNSRSEMNVSTLELGDSALYLCASTVTGYGEQFFGPGTRLTVL.

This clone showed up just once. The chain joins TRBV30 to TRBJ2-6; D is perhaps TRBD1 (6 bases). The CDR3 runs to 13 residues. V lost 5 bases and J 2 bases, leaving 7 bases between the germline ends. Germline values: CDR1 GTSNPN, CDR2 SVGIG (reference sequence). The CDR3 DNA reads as TGTGCCTGGTCAGGGGCTGGGGCCAACGTCCTGACTTTC. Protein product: CAWSGAGANVLTF.

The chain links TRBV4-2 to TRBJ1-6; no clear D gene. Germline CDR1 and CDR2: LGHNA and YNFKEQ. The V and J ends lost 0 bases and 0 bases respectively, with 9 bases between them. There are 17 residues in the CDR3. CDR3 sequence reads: CASSQDRPSSYNSPLHF. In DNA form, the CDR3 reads TGTGCCAGCAGCCAAGACAGGCCGAGCTCCTATAATTCACCCCTCCACTTT.

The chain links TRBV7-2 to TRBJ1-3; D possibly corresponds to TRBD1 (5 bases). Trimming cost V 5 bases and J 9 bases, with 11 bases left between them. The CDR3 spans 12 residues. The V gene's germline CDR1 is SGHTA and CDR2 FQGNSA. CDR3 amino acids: CASSPGGFTIYF. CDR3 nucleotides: TGTGCCAGCAGCCCGGGGGGGTTCACCATATATTTT.

The CDR3 is CASSLVSGGYANTGELFF. CDR3 bases: TGTGCCAGCAGCTTAGTGTCCGGAGGGTACGCGAACACCGGGGAGCTGTTTTTT. The chain has TRBV7-9 and TRBJ2-2, with a tentative D call TRBD2 (6 bases). The V gene's germline CDR1 is SEHNR and CDR2 FQNEAQ (reference sequence). V lost 1 base, J lost 0 bases, and 15 bases lay in between. The CDR3 runs 18 residues. Full variable domain (missing parts from reference TRBV7-9 and TRBJ2-2): DTGVSQNPRHKITKRGQNVTFRCDPISEHNRLYWYRQTLGQGPEFLTYFQNEAQLEKSRLLSDRFSAERPKGSFSTLEIQRTEQGDSAMYLCASSLVSGGYANTGELFFGEGSRLTVL.

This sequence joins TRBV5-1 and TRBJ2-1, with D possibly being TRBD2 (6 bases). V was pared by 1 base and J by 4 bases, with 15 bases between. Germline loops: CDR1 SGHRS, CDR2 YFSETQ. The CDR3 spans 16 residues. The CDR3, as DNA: TGCGCCAGCAGCTTGAATCTGGGAGGAGGGTACAATGAGCAGTTCTTC. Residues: CASSLNLGGGYNEQFF.

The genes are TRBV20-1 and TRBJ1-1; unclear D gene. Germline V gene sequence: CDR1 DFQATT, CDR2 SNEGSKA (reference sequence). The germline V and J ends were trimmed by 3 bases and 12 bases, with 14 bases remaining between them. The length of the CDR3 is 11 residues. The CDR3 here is CSARPDLKPFF. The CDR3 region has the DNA TGCAGTGCTAGGCCGGACTTGAAACCTTTCTTT.

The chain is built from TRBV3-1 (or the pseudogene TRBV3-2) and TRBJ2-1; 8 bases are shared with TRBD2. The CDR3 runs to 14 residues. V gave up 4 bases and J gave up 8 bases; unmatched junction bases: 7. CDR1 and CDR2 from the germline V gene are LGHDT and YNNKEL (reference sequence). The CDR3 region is CASSLLAGSDEQFF. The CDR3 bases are TGTGCCAGCAGCCTTTTAGCGGGATCGGATGAGCAGTTCTTC.

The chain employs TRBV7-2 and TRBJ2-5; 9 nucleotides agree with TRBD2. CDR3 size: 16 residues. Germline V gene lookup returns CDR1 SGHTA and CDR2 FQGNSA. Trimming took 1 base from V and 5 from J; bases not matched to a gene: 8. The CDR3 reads CASSLGSAGGLETQYF. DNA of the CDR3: TGTGCCAGCAGCTTAGGGAGCGCGGGGGGGCTGGAGACCCAGTACTTC.

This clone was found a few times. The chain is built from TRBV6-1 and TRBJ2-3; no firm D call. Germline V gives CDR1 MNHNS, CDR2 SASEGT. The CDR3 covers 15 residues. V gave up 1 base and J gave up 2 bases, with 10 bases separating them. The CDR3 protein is CASSEDGLSTDTQYF. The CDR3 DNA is TGTGCCAGCAGTGAAGACGGTCTCTCCACAGATACGCAGTATTTT.

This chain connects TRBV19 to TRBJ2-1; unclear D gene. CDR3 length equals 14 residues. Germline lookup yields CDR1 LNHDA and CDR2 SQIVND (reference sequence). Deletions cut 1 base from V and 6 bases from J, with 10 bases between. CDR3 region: CASSIGPGRNEQFF. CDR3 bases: TGTGCCAGTAGTATAGGACCAGGTCGCAATGAGCAGTTCTTC.

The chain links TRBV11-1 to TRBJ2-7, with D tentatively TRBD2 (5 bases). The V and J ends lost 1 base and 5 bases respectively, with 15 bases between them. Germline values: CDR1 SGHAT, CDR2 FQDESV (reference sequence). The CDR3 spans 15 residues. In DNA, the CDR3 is TGTGCCAGCAGCTTAGAAAGTTCCGGGAAACACGAGCAGTACTTC. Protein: CASSLESSGKHEQYF. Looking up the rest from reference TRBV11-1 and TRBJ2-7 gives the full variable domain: EAEVAQSPRYKITEKSQAVAFWCDPISGHATLYWYRQILGQGPELLVQFQDESVVDDSQLPKDRFSAERLKGVDSTLKIQPAELGDSAMYLCASSLESSGKHEQYFGPGTRLTVT.